The clone carrying this T cell receptor (beta chain) was picked up many times. The entry originates in a study of early T cells in non-severe SARS-CoV-2 infection. Unique molecular identifiers were added to individual cDNA molecules. MiXCR, run by TCRdb on the 5' RACE reads, gives a single entry per CDR3 protein. Here the sample spans some 44,000 distinct CDR3 sequences, about 5.9% being singletons. The source was whole blood, collected at baseline. The source of this sequence is an adult who was a healthcare worker with PCR-confirmed SARS-CoV-2 infection or an uninfected control (not recorded which).

The CDR3: CASSLFRGNNYGYTF. The CDR3 bases are TGTGCCAGCAGTTTATTCAGGGGGAATAACTATGGCTACACCTTC. V usage is TRBV27 and J usage is TRBJ1-2; 7 bases line up with TRBD1. Germline assignment: CDR1 MNHEY and CDR2 SMNVEV (reference sequence). The V segment lost 1 base and the J segment 1 base; nucleotides outside the gene matches: 3. This CDR3 has 15 amino acids.